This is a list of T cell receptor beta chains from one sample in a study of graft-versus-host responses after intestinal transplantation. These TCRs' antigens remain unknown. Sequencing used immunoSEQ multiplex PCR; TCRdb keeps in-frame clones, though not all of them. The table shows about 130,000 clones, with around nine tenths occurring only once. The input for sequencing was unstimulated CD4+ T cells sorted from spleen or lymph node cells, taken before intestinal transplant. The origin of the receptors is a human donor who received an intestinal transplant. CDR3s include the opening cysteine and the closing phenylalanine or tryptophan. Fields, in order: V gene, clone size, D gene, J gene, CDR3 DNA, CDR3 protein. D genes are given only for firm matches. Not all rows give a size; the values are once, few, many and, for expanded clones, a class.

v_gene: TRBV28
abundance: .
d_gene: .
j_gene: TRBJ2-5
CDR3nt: TGTGCCAGCAGTCCCATCCGACAGGCTTGGGAGACCCAGTACTTC
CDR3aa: CASSPIRQAWETQYF

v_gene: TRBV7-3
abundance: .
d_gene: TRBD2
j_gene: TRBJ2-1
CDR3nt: TGTGCCAGCAGCTTAATTGGCGGGGGAGCCACCCACAATGAGCAGTTCTTC
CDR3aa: CASSLIGGGATHNEQFF

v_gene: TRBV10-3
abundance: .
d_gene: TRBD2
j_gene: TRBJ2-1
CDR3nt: TGTGCCATCAAAGGACTAGCGGTATACAATGAGCAGTTCTTC
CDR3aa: CAIKGLAVYNEQFF

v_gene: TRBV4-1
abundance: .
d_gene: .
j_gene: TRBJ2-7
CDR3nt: TGCGCCAGCAGCCAGGCCGATGGCGAGCAGTACTTC
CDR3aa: CASSQADGEQYF

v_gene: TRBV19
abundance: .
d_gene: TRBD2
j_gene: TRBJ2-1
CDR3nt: TGTGCCAGTAGTACCTCACTAGCGGGAAGGCGCAATGAGCAGTTCTTC
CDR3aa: CASSTSLAGRRNEQFF

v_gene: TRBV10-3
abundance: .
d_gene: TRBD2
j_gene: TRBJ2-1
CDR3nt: TGTGCCATCACCTCAGCGGGGACCCTCGGGAATGAGCAGTTCTTC
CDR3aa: CAITSAGTLGNEQFF

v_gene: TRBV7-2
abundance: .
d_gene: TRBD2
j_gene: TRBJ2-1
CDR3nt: TGTGCCAGCAGCCCCTGGGGTAGCGGGAGGCCTTACAATGAGCAGTTCTTC
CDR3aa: CASSPWGSGRPYNEQFF

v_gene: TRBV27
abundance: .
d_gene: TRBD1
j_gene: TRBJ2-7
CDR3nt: TGTGCCAGCAGTCCGAGACAGGGATTCTACGAGCAGTACTTC
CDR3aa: CASSPRQGFYEQYF

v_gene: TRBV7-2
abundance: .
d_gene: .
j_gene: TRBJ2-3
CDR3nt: TGTGCCAGCAGTTCAGGGGTCACAGATACGCAGTATTTT
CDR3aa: CASSSGVTDTQYF

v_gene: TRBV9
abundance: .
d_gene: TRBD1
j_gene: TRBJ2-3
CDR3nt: TGTGCCAGCAGCCGACAGGGTGGTACAGATACGCAGTATTTT
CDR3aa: CASSRQGGTDTQYF

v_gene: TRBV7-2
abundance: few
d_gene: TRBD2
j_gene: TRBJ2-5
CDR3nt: TGTGCCAGCAGCTTAGCGGGAGGGTTGGAGACCCAGTACTTC
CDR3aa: CASSLAGGLETQYF

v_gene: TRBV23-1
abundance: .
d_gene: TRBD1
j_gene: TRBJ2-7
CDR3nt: TGCGCCAGCACTCCAGTCGGGACAGACTCCTACGAGCAGTACTTC
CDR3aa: CASTPVGTDSYEQYF

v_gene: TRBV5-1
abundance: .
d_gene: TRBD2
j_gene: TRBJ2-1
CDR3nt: TGCGCCAGCAGCTTGGCTAGCGGATCTTTCAATGAGCAGTTCTTC
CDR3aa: CASSLASGSFNEQFF

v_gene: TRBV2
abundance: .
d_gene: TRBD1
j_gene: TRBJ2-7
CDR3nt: TGTGCCAGCAGGCGGACGGGACAGTACTTATACGAGCAGTACTTC
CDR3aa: CASRRTGQYLYEQYF

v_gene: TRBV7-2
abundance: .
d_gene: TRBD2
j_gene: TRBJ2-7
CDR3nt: TGTGCCAGCAGCTTAGGTGGGACTAGCGTGGACGAGCAGTACTTC
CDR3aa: CASSLGGTSVDEQYF

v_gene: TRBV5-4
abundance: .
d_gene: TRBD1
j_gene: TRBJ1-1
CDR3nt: TGTGCCAGCAGCCTACAGGGGGTCGGAAGGACTGAAGCTTTCTTT
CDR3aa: CASSLQGVGRTEAFF

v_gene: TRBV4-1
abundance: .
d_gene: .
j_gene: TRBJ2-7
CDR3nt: TGCGCCAGCAGCCATTCCGGTGGGTCCTACGAGCAGTACTTC
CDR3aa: CASSHSGGSYEQYF

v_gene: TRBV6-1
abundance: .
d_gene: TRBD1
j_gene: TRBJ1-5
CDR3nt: TGTGCCAGCAGTGAAGCGTGGGGACAGGGCCGGAATCAGCCCCAGCATTTT
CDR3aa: CASSEAWGQGRNQPQHF